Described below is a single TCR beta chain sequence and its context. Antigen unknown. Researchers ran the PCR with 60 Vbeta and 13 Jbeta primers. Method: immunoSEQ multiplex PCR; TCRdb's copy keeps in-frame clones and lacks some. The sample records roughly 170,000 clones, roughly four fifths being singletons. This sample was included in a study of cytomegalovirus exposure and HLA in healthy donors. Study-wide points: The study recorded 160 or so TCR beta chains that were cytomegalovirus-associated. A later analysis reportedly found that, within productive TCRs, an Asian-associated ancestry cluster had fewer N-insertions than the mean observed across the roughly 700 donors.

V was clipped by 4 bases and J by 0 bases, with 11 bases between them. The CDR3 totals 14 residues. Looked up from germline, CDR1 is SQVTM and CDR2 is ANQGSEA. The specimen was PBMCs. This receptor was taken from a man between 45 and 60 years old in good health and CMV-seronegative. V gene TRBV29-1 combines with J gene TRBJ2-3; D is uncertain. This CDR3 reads CSVVVKFSTDTQYF. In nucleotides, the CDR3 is TGCAGCGTTGTAGTAAAGTTTAGCACAGATACGCAGTATTTT.